A selection of T cell receptor beta chains follows, all from one sample in a study of regulatory T cells in long-lasting Graves disease. Each CDR3 protein gets one entry after TCRdb re-called the multiplex PCR reads with MiXCR. The sample has 400,000 to 450,000 distinct CDR3 sequences, just under 15% seen once; the top ten hold about a sixth. The same specimen was also included in a second study, on T cells in Graves' hyperthyroidism and ophthalmopathy.

Sample: peripheral blood mononuclear cells (PBMCs), taken at new diagnosis, from a patient treated with antithyroid drugs. The receptors originated from a woman aged 25 to 45 with Graves disease. CDR3s leave out the opening cysteine and the closing phenylalanine or tryptophan.

v_gene: TRBV19; j_gene: TRBJ2-7; CDR3aa: ASSIGLAGGSEQY
v_gene: TRBV18; j_gene: TRBJ2-3; CDR3aa: ASSPTAPGRITDTQY
v_gene: TRBV28; j_gene: TRBJ1-5; CDR3aa: ASSLVVGYDNQPQH
v_gene: TRBV25-1; j_gene: TRBJ1-5; CDR3aa: ASIRTGVDSNQPQH
v_gene: TRBV11-2; j_gene: TRBJ2-5; CDR3aa: ASSLYPRTSGSVGETQY
v_gene: TRBV5-4; j_gene: TRBJ2-7; CDR3aa: ASSLEGTERDRGPYEQY
v_gene: TRBV12-3/TRBV12-4; j_gene: TRBJ1-6; CDR3aa: ASSLMENGGSPLH
v_gene: TRBV2; j_gene: TRBJ2-1; CDR3aa: ASSVTGYNEQF
v_gene: TRBV27; j_gene: TRBJ1-5; CDR3aa: ASSRTGPGSNQPQH
v_gene: TRBV6-1; j_gene: TRBJ1-1; CDR3aa: ASRPDRGKNTEAF
v_gene: TRBV19; j_gene: TRBJ2-1; CDR3aa: ASSTGRTSGSEKYNEQF
v_gene: TRBV7-9; j_gene: TRBJ1-5; CDR3aa: ASSSAEVGQPQH
v_gene: TRBV4-1; j_gene: TRBJ1-4; CDR3aa: ASSLPQRANEKLF
v_gene: TRBV24-1; j_gene: TRBJ2-5; CDR3aa: ATSDSHTSGSPRPPNEQY
v_gene: TRBV20-1; j_gene: TRBJ2-7; CDR3aa: SARQPGLGALEQY
v_gene: TRBV14; j_gene: TRBJ2-1; CDR3aa: ASSQLGTIGEQF
v_gene: TRBV7-3; j_gene: TRBJ2-5; CDR3aa: ASSSSSGGKETQH
v_gene: TRBV5-6; j_gene: TRBJ2-2; CDR3aa: ASSPDRVNTGELF
v_gene: TRBV10-3; j_gene: TRBJ2-3; CDR3aa: AIRGTGGTDTQY
v_gene: TRBV12-3/TRBV12-4; j_gene: TRBJ1-2; CDR3aa: ASSLGHRSPYT
v_gene: TRBV6-5; j_gene: TRBJ2-2; CDR3aa: ASSYQPNTGELF
v_gene: TRBV6-2/TRBV6-3; j_gene: TRBJ2-1; CDR3aa: ASRGVTYNEQF
v_gene: TRBV5-1; j_gene: TRBJ2-4; CDR3aa: ASSLKWSGVKNIQY
v_gene: TRBV13; j_gene: TRBJ1-2; CDR3aa: ASSRDRTPEAYGYT
v_gene: TRBV4-1; j_gene: TRBJ2-4; CDR3aa: ASSQIPGAAKNIQY
v_gene: TRBV3-1; j_gene: TRBJ2-7; CDR3aa: ASSQDRRMEQY
v_gene: TRBV5-1; j_gene: TRBJ2-1; CDR3aa: ASSLDLDSGEQF
v_gene: TRBV5-6; j_gene: TRBJ1-2; CDR3aa: ASSLKGAVYYGYT
v_gene: TRBV15; j_gene: TRBJ2-7; CDR3aa: ATSSGTSAYEQY
v_gene: TRBV14; j_gene: TRBJ1-2; CDR3aa: ASSLGTAGNYYGYT
v_gene: TRBV5-1; j_gene: TRBJ1-1; CDR3aa: ASSPEGFSEAF
v_gene: TRBV19; j_gene: .; CDR3aa: ASSGREESSGETQY
v_gene: TRBV11-2; j_gene: TRBJ2-4; CDR3aa: ASTDFRASHIQY
v_gene: TRBV6-1; j_gene: TRBJ2-7; CDR3aa: ASFLSPSSYEQY
v_gene: TRBV2; j_gene: TRBJ2-3; CDR3aa: ASSTRGRGTDTQY
v_gene: TRBV27; j_gene: TRBJ2-2; CDR3aa: ASTLAQGLAGELF
v_gene: TRBV3-1; j_gene: TRBJ2-7; CDR3aa: ASSQAGSDEQY
v_gene: TRBV6-1; j_gene: TRBJ2-7; CDR3aa: ASSEAGGASGSHEQY
v_gene: TRBV27; j_gene: TRBJ2-1; CDR3aa: ASSRDGGSSYNEQF
v_gene: TRBV12-3/TRBV12-4; j_gene: TRBJ2-3; CDR3aa: ASKIGGTDTQY
v_gene: TRBV6-1; j_gene: TRBJ1-2; CDR3aa: ASGSNGYT
v_gene: TRBV9; j_gene: TRBJ2-1; CDR3aa: ASSVVGATTPSYNEQF
v_gene: TRBV7-9; j_gene: TRBJ2-2; CDR3aa: ASSFLGMSGTGELF